This T cell receptor (beta chain) derives from a study of T cells expressing NK-cell markers. This CDR3 spans 14 amino acids. UMIs accompanied the 5'RACE template switching by which TCR beta cDNA was made. Reanalyzing the 5' RACE reads, TCRdb keeps one entry per CDR3 protein, without DNA. The sample table sets out roughly 300,000 distinct CDR3 sequences. The sample comprised blood T cells: a sorted CD56 or NKG2C T cell subset, CD4+ or CD8+ T cells, or bulk PBMC T cells (not recorded which). This clonotype was sampled from a woman between 18 and 69 years old in good health. The gene calls are TRBV12-3 or TRBV12-4 and TRBJ1-2; TCRdb lists TRBD1, though no DNA is available to test this call. CDR3 sequence reads: CASSTRGIDYGYTF.